This TCR beta chain was sequenced in a study of shared clonotypes between healthy human individuals. A note on this clone: Its matching antigen is unknown.

As defined, naive CD8 cells were CD45RO-negative and positively selected for CCR7, with terminally differentiated effector memory CD45RA+ cells excluded. TCRdb's table, derived via immunoSEQ multiplex PCR, lists solely in-frame clones and lacks some. Of about 2 million clones listed, approximately 95% are singletons. The study, taken as a whole, reports: Non-shared clonotypes showed lower generation probabilities than clonotypes common to all four donors.

The source is a young man in good health. The sequenced sample consisted of naive CD8+ T cells sorted from blood.

The CDR3 is CASSSPLRQGAIQETQYF. The CDR3 bases are TGTGCCAGCAGTTCCCCCCTCCGACAGGGAGCTATCCAAGAGACCCAGTACTTC. The chain links TRBV28 to TRBJ2-5; 7 nucleotides agree with TRBD1. Germline CDR1 and CDR2: MDHEN and SYDVKM. J lost 1 base, V lost 4 bases, and 15 bases had no gene match. The CDR3 length is 18 residues. The variable domain in full, completed from reference TRBV28 and TRBJ2-5, reads DVKVTQSSRYLVKRTGEKVFLECVQDMDHENMFWYRQDPGLGLRLIYFSYDVKMKEKGDIPEGYSVSREKKERFSLILESASTNQTSMYLCASSSPLRQGAIQETQYFGPGTRLLVL.